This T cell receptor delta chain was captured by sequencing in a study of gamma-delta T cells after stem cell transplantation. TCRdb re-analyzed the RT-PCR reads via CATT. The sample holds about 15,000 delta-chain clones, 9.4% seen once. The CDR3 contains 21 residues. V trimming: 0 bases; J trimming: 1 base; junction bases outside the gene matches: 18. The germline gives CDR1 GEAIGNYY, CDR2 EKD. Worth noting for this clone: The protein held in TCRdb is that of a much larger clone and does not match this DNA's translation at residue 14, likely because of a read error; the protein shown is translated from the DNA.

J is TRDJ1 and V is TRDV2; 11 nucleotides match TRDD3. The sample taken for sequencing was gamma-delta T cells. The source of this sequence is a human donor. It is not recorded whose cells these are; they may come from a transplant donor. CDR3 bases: TGTGCCTGTGACACCGTGTCGCTGGGGGATACTTCTACTCGATCCACCGATAAACTCATCTTT. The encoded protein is CACDTVSLGDTSTRSTDKLIF.